This record covers a single TCR beta chain. The data were obtained in a study of blood T cell repertoires in COVID-19. Study as a whole: Specimens from acute and convalescent COVID-19 originated in the United States, Italy and Spain. The analysed material was cDNA or gDNA that came from T cells, B-cell-depleted T cells, or PBMCs.

Original handling: Researchers report that nucleated cell counts were estimated from reference gene primer amplification. Data came from immunoSEQ multiplex PCR; TCRdb stores just in-frame clones and leaves some out. V and J calls and clone size come straight from that table; D and trimming were deduced from the DNA. The repertoire holds approximately 320,000 clones, over 75% seen once, with around 6.9% in the top ten. Trimming cost V 2 bases and J 2 bases, with 5 bases left between them. Germline CDR1 is KGHDR and CDR2 is SFDVKD. The CDR3 runs to 13 residues. The clonotype was recovered from a human donor in a cohort sampled during active COVID-19. The J gene is TRBJ1-2, the V gene TRBV24-1; tentative D call: TRBD1 (5 bases). The sequenced sample consisted of peripheral blood. CDR3 region: CATSDSGNYGYTF. CDR3 coding DNA: TGTGCCACCAGTGATTCAGGGAACTATGGCTACACCTTC.